These 28 T cell receptor beta chains were all obtained from the same sample, sequenced in a study of PD-1 blockade in classical Hodgkin lymphoma. Clones were sequenced by immunoSEQ multiplex PCR, and TCRdb holds only the in-frame ones, with some missing. The sample carries about 98,000 clones, 80% to 95% recorded once. Each and every patient relapsed after autologous stem cell transplantation, and patients got differing brentuximab vedotin exposure. Sequenced material: peripheral blood mononuclear cells (PBMCs), taken at baseline. These receptors originate from a human donor with classical Hodgkin lymphoma.

The genes are TRBV5-1 and TRBJ2-5; 9 nucleotides line up with TRBD1. Trimming removed 4 bases from V and 5 bases from J; junction bases left unmatched: 6. The CDR3 runs 14 residues. Germline V gene sequence: CDR1 SGHRS, CDR2 YFSETQ. In nucleotides, the CDR3 is TGCGCCAGCAGCGGGACAGGGAATGGGGAGACCCAGTACTTC. Protein sequence: CASSGTGNGETQYF.

This sequence joins TRBV7-8 and TRBJ1-2, with TRBD1 identical over 8 bases. The length of the CDR3 is 14 residues. V was pared by 1 base and J by 8 bases, with 6 bases of the junction left unmatched. The germline V gene has CDR1 SGHVS and CDR2 FQNEAQ. The CDR3 sequence: CASSLEGTGRGYTF. CDR3 coding DNA: TGTGCCAGCAGCTTAGAGGGGACAGGTCGGGGCTACACCTTC.

This sequence joins TRBV28 and TRBJ2-7, with 11 bases matching TRBD2. This CDR3 spans 14 amino acids. Germline CDR1 is MDHEN and CDR2 is SYDVKM. The trim removed 6 bases at V and 6 bases at J, leaving 7 bases unmatched. The CDR3 region has the DNA TGTGCCAGCAGCCCCGGACTAGCGGGTGGCGAGCAGTACTTC. Translation: CASSPGLAGGEQYF.

The chain combines TRBV18 with TRBJ2-1; 10 positions match TRBD1. Germline V gene sequence: CDR1 KGHSH, CDR2 LQKENI. Trimming removed 3 bases from V and 6 bases from J; junction bases left unmatched: 2. The CDR3 contains 14 residues. The CDR3 spells CASSPDRGFNEQFF. DNA of the CDR3: TGTGCCAGCTCACCGGACAGGGGGTTCAATGAGCAGTTCTTC.

This chain joins TRBV7-3 and TRBJ2-1; weak D call: TRBD2 (5 bases). CDR3 length equals 15 residues. Trimming removed 5 bases from V and 0 bases from J, with 11 bases in between. Germline V gives CDR1 SGHTA, CDR2 FQGTGA. CDR3 region: CASSLQLASYNEQFF. CDR3 bases: TGTGCCAGCAGCCTACAGCTAGCCTCCTACAATGAGCAGTTCTTC.

V is TRBV27 and J is TRBJ2-4; D may be TRBD1 or TRBD2 (6 bases each). Per the germline V gene, CDR1 is MNHEY and CDR2 is SMNVEV (reference sequence). The CDR3 sequence is 13 residues long. V was clipped by 8 bases and J by 5 bases, with 13 bases between them. CDR3 in amino acids: CASGRRGENIQYF. The DNA of the CDR3 is TGTGCCAGCGGCCGGAGGGGGGAAAACATTCAGTACTTC.

Remarks on this clone: This sample also contains other DNA sequences that code for the same CDR3. V gene TRBV5-1 combines with J gene TRBJ1-1; no clear D. Trimming removed 0 bases from V and 0 bases from J, with 3 bases in between. This CDR3 has 13 residues. Germline CDR1 reads SGHRS; CDR2 reads YFSETQ. CDR3 sequence reads: CASSLELNTEAFF. Here the CDR3 DNA reads TGCGCCAGCAGCTTGGAACTGAACACTGAAGCTTTCTTT.

The chain couples TRBV6-4 to TRBJ2-3; maybe TRBD2 (6 bases). In germline, CDR1 is MRHNA, CDR2 SNTAGT. The CDR3 totals 15 residues. With 6 bases removed from V and 6 bases from J, the gap between germline ends came to 19 bases. CDR3 amino acids: CASSAQAGRTDTQYF. The CDR3 coding sequence is TGTGCCAGCAGCGCACAGGCGGGGAGAACTGATACGCAGTATTTT.

The chain joins TRBV6-1 to TRBJ2-1; D remains ambiguous. The germline CDR1 and CDR2 sequences are MNHNS and SASEGT. The V and J ends lost 0 bases and 4 bases respectively, with 13 bases between them. The CDR3 totals 16 residues. For the CDR3, the DNA is TGTGCCAGCAGTGAAGCTCACTTCCTTTTTTACAATGAGCAGTTCTTC. Amino acid sequence: CASSEAHFLFYNEQFF.

The J gene is TRBJ2-5, the V gene TRBV18; 7 bases line up with TRBD1. CDR3 length: 18 amino acids. Germline-derived CDR1 and CDR2 are KGHSH and LQKENI. J lost 1 base, V lost 1 base, and 12 bases had no gene match. The CDR3 DNA is TGTGCCAGCTCACCACTCTCAGGACAGGTCCTAATCCAAGAGACCCAGTACTTC. This sequence encodes CASSPLSGQVLIQETQYF.

This chain joins TRBV29-1 and TRBJ1-4, with unresolved D. CDR3 size: 16 residues. Trimming took off 3 bases at V and 2 bases at J, with 16 bases between the two ends. Germline CDR1 reads SQVTM; CDR2 reads ANQGSEA. The DNA of the CDR3 is TGCAGCGTTGAGGTACCTGTCTCTGCTACTAATGAAAAACTGTTTTTT. Translation gives CSVEVPVSATNEKLFF.

Only one count was recorded for this clone. Other nucleotide sequences from this sample produce the same CDR3. The chain recombines TRBV6-5 with TRBJ1-2, with D unresolved. Germline CDR1 MNHEY, CDR2 SVGAGI. The V and J ends lost 6 bases and 3 bases respectively, with 5 bases between them. The CDR3 length is 11 residues. In DNA form, the CDR3 reads TGTGCCAGCAGACGGGACTATGGCTACACCTTC. This translates into CASRRDYGYTF.

This chain links TRBV18 with TRBJ1-1; D might be TRBD1 (6 bases). The CDR3 runs 13 residues. Germline lookup yields CDR1 KGHSH and CDR2 LQKENI. V was clipped by 6 bases and J by 4 bases, with 12 bases between them. CDR3 sequence reads: CASSPRGATEAFF. CDR3 nucleotides: TGTGCCAGCTCGCCCCGGGGGGCCACTGAAGCTTTCTTT.

The V and J genes are TRBV5-5 and TRBJ2-3; 11 positions agree with TRBD2. The CDR3 runs to 15 residues. Germline V gene lookup returns CDR1 SGHKS and CDR2 YYEKEE (reference sequence). With 4 bases clipped from V and 5 bases from J, the junction kept 6 bases outside the gene matches. For the CDR3, the DNA is TGTGCCAGCAGCCCGGATGGACTAGCGGGAGATACGCAGTATTTT. Translating it yields CASSPDGLAGDTQYF.

The J gene is TRBJ2-7, the V gene TRBV6-1; D call uncertain. The CDR3 has 15 amino acids. Trimming took off 2 bases at V and 6 bases at J, with 17 bases between the two ends. From germline, CDR1 is MNHNS and CDR2 SASEGT. CDR3 bases: TGTGCCAGCAGTGAAATCCGGCCCATTCCCCTCGAGCAGTACTTC. Translating it yields CASSEIRPIPLEQYF.

The chain carries TRBV28 and TRBJ2-7, with TRBD2 as a possible D gene (6 bases). The CDR3 covers 15 residues. The germline V gene has CDR1 MDHEN and CDR2 SYDVKM. V was shortened by 2 bases and J by 2 bases, with 13 bases between the two germline ends. The CDR3 reads CASSLTGGRTYEQYF. CDR3 sequence (DNA): TGTGCCAGCAGTTTAACCGGGGGACGGACCTACGAGCAGTACTTC.

This clone was found a few times. The chain links TRBV7-3 to TRBJ2-1; the D is unclear. Germline CDR1 SGHTA, CDR2 FQGTGA. V lost 5 bases, J lost 3 bases, and 14 bases lay in between. CDR3 length: 15 amino acids. The CDR3 DNA follows: TGTGCCAGCAGCAAGACCCCGGTCCTCTACAATGAGCAGTTCTTC. Translation gives CASSKTPVLYNEQFF.

The V gene is TRBV7-6, the J gene TRBJ2-1; 8 bases line up with TRBD2. Germline-derived CDR1 and CDR2 are SGHVS and FNYEAQ. CDR3 length equals 15 residues. After removal of 7 bases from V and 3 bases from J, the junction contained 8 bases not matched to a gene. CDR3 nucleotides: TGTGCCAGCACCCCGGGGGCGGGGGGCTACAATGAGCAGTTCTTC. Residues: CASTPGAGGYNEQFF. Full variable domain (rest looked up from reference TRBV7-6 and TRBJ2-1): GAGVSQSPRYKVTKRGQDVALRCDPISGHVSLYWYRQALGQGPEFLTYFNYEAQQDKSGLPNDRFSAERPEGSISTLTIQRTEQRDSAMYRCASTPGAGGYNEQFFGPGTRLTVL.

This clone occurred once. The CDR3: CASSPKGGLQPQHF. The CDR3 DNA reads as TGCGCCAGCAGTCCAAAAGGGGGCCTTCAGCCCCAGCATTTT. This chain uses TRBV5-1 with TRBJ1-5; TRBD1 matches at 7 bases. Trimming cost V 5 bases and J 6 bases; bases outside gene matches: 8. The CDR3 length is 14 residues. From germline, CDR1 is SGHRS and CDR2 YFSETQ. The whole variable domain, remainder taken from reference TRBV5-1 and TRBJ1-5, is KAGVTQTPRYLIKTRGQQVTLSCSPISGHRSVSWYQQTPGQGLQFLFEYFSETQRNKGNFPGRFSGRQFSNSRSEMNVSTLELGDSALYLCASSPKGGLQPQHFGDGTRLSIL.

This CDR3 reads CASSGRAYEQYF. In DNA, the CDR3 is TGTGCCAGCAGCGGCAGAGCCTACGAGCAGTACTTC. J is TRBJ2-7 and V is TRBV7-2; no firm D call. V was pared by 5 bases and J by 2 bases, with 7 bases between. Germline CDR1 SGHTA, CDR2 FQGNSA. The CDR3 loop spans 12 amino acids.

This sequence joins TRBV18 and TRBJ2-1; 10 positions agree with TRBD2. The V gene end was trimmed by 3 bases and the J gene end by 7 bases; junction bases not matched to a gene: 6. The CDR3 runs to 15 residues. Germline CDR1 is KGHSH and CDR2 is LQKENI. The CDR3 spells CASSPLSGRGNEQFF. The CDR3 DNA is TGTGCCAGCTCACCGTTAAGCGGGAGGGGGAATGAGCAGTTCTTC.

The chain combines TRBV4-2 with TRBJ1-6; perhaps TRBD1 as D (5 bases). The CDR3 length is 16 residues. The germline CDR1 and CDR2 sequences are LGHNA and YNFKEQ. V lost 7 bases to trimming and J lost 4 bases, with 17 bases between them. The CDR3 bases are TGTGCCAGCAAACTAAGACCGGGGGGATATAATTCACCCCTCCACTTT. Amino acid sequence: CASKLRPGGYNSPLHF.

In nucleotides, the CDR3 is TGTGCCAGCAGCATAACAGTAGACACCGGGGAGCTGTTTTTT. Residues: CASSITVDTGELFF. This chain joins TRBV7-8 and TRBJ2-2; no reliable D call. There are 14 residues in the CDR3. Trimming left V 5 bases short and J 3 bases short, with 10 bases between. Germline CDR1 reads SGHVS; CDR2 reads FQNEAQ. The full variable domain, its missing parts supplied by reference TRBV7-8 and TRBJ2-2, is GAGVSQSPRYKVAKRGQDVALRCDPISGHVSLFWYQQALGQGPEFLTYFQNEAQLDKSGLPSDRFFAERPEGSVSTLKIQRTQQEDSAVYLCASSITVDTGELFFGEGSRLTVL.

This clone was seen a handful of times. The V and J genes are TRBV2 and TRBJ2-3; D possibly matches TRBD1 or TRBD2 (5 bases each). This CDR3 is built from 13 residues. V was shortened by 9 bases and J by 2 bases, with 12 bases between the two germline ends. CDR1 is SNHLY and CDR2 is FYNNEI in the germline V gene. CDR3: CASPGPNTDTQYF. The CDR3 DNA is TGTGCCAGTCCGGGACCTAACACAGATACGCAGTATTTT.

The chain joins TRBV5-5 to TRBJ2-6, with TRBD1 as a possible D gene (5 bases). CDR3 length equals 15 residues. Germline lookup yields CDR1 SGHKS and CDR2 YYEKEE (reference sequence). Trimming removed 1 base from V and 7 bases from J, with 12 bases in between. The CDR3 protein is CASSLLSGYANVLTF. In DNA, the CDR3 is TGTGCCAGCAGCTTGTTGTCAGGGTATGCCAACGTCCTGACTTTC.

The genes are TRBV14 and TRBJ1-1; D is ambiguous. The CDR3 is 13 amino acids. Trimming pared 4 bases from V and 0 bases from J, leaving 6 bases between. The germline gives CDR1 SGHDN, CDR2 FVKESK. In DNA form, the CDR3 reads TGTGCCAGCAGCCGAGACTTGAACACTGAAGCTTTCTTT. Protein: CASSRDLNTEAFF.

The rearrangement links TRBV30 to TRBJ2-7; no definite D call. V lost 0 bases to trimming and J lost 4 bases, with 10 bases between them. There are 13 residues in the CDR3. In germline, CDR1 is GTSNPN, CDR2 SVGIG (reference sequence). CDR3 in DNA: TGTGCCTGGAGTGTAGGCCAGGCGTACGAGCAGTACTTC. Translated, it gives CAWSVGQAYEQYF. The full variable domain, completed using reference TRBV30 and TRBJ2-7, is SQTIHQWPATLVQPVGSPLSLECTVEGTSNPNLYWYRQAAGRGLQLLFYSVGIGQISSEVPQNLSASRPQDRQFILSSKKLLLSDSGFYLCAWSVGQAYEQYFGPGTRLTVT.

The chain joins TRBV19 to TRBJ2-6, with no clear D. Germline V lookup: CDR1 LNHDA, CDR2 SQIVND (reference sequence). Trimming took off 7 bases at V and 3 bases at J, with 19 bases between the two ends. This CDR3 region has 17 residues. CDR3 loop: CASNSQVPRLGANVLTF. CDR3 bases: TGTGCCAGTAACTCGCAGGTACCTCGACTTGGGGCCAACGTCCTGACTTTC. The variable domain in full, completed from reference TRBV19 and TRBJ2-6, reads DGGITQSPKYLFRKEGQNVTLSCEQNLNHDAMYWYRQDPGQGLRLIYYSQIVNDFQKGDIAEGYSVSREKKESFPLTVTSAQKNPTAFYLCASNSQVPRLGANVLTFGAGSRLTVL.